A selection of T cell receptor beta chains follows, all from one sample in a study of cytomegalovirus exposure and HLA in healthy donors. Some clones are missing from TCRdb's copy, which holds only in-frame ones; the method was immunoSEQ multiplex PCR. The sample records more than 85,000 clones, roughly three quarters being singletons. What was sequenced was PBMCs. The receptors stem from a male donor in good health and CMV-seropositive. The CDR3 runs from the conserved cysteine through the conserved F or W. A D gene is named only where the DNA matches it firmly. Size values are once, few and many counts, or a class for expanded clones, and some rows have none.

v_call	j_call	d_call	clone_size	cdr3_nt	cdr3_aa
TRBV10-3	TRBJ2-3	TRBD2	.	TGTGCACTACACATTCCGGGGACTAGCGAGAGGGGGGCCACAGATACGCAGTATTTT	CALHIPGTSERGATDTQYF
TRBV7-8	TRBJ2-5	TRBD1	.	TGTGCCAGCAGCGCGCGGACAGGGAAGGAGACCCAGTACTTC	CASSARTGKETQYF
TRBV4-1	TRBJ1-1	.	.	TGCGCCAGCAGCCAAGGACCCCAGGTCCCGGGGAGCACTGAAGCTTTCTTT	CASSQGPQVPGSTEAFF
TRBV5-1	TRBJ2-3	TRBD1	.	TGCGCCAGCAGCCCGGGACAGGCGATTGGAGATACGCAGTATTTT	CASSPGQAIGDTQYF
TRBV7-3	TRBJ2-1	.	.	TGTGCCAGCAGCCCCCAGGTCCCCCCCAATGAGCAGTTCTTC	CASSPQVPPNEQFF
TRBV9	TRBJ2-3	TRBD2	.	TGTGCCAGCAGCCTGCGGACTAGCGGGAGGACAGATACGCAGTATTTT	CASSLRTSGRTDTQYF
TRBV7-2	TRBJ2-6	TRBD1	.	TGTGCCAGCAGCTTCACGGGACAGGATTTCTCTGGGGCCAACGTCCTGACTTTC	CASSFTGQDFSGANVLTF
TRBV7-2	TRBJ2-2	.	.	TGTGCCAGCAGCCGGGGGAGCGGGCCTAACACCGGGGAGCTGTTTTTT	CASSRGSGPNTGELFF
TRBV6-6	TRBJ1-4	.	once	TGTGCCAGCAGTTACGCGGGGGTCGGGGAGAATGAAAAACTGTTTTTT	CASSYAGVGENEKLFF
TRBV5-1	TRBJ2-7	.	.	TGCGCCAGCAGCTCCGGACAAACCAGCATCTACGAGCAGTACTTC	CASSSGQTSIYEQYF
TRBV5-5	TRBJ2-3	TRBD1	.	TGTGCCAGCAGCGTAGGACAGGGGGCAAGGACAGATACGCAGTATTTT	CASSVGQGARTDTQYF
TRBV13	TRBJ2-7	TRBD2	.	TGTGCCAGCAGCCCCATAGCGGGACTTCACTACGAGCAGTACTTC	CASSPIAGLHYEQYF
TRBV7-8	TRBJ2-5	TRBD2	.	TGTGCCAGCAGCTTGACTAGCGGGCTGTACCAAGAGACCCAGTACTTC	CASSLTSGLYQETQYF
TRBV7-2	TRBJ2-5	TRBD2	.	TGTGCCAGCAGCTACCTAGCGGGGCCGGGGGAGCAGTACTTC	CASSYLAGPGEQYF
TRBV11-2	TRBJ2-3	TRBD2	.	TGTGCCAGCAGCCGCCGACTAGCGGATATCACAGATACGCAGTATTTT	CASSRRLADITDTQYF
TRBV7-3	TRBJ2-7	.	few	TGTGCCAGCAGCCCTTCTCCAGGCCCTTACGAGCAGTACTTC	CASSPSPGPYEQYF
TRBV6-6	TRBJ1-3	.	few	TGTGCCAGCAGTTACTCGGTTACTGGGAGCACCATATATTTT	CASSYSVTGSTIYF
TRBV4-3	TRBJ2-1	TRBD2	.	TGCGCCAGCAGCGCGGGACTAGTCACCTACAATGAGCAGTTCTTC	CASSAGLVTYNEQFF
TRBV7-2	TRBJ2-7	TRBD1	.	TGTGCTTCCAGTACGACAGGGGTACTTCGCGAGCAGTACTTC	CASSTTGVLREQYF
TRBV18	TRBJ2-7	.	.	TGTGCCAGCTCACCATCTAGGGGGGGATACGAGCAGTACTTC	CASSPSRGGYEQYF
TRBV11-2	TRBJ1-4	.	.	TGTGCCAGCAGCTTAACAGGCCAAGCAACTAATGAAAAACTGTTTTTT	CASSLTGQATNEKLFF
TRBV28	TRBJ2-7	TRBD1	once	TGTGCCAGCAACTCCGGGACAGGGAGACACGAGCAGTACTTC	CASNSGTGRHEQYF
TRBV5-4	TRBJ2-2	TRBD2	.	TGTGCCAGCAGCATGGGCGGGAGGAACACCGGGGAGCTGTTTTTT	CASSMGGRNTGELFF
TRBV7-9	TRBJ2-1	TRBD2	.	TGTGCCAGCAGTCCCCACACAGCGGGAGTAACCAATGAGCAGTTCTTC	CASSPHTAGVTNEQFF
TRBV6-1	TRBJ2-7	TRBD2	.	TGTGCCAGCTTGGCTAGCGGTTTAACCTACGAGCAGTACTTC	CASLASGLTYEQYF
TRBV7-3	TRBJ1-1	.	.	TGTGCCAGCAGCTTATCCAGTGGCACTGAAGCTTTCTTT	CASSLSSGTEAFF
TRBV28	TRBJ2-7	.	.	TGTGCCAGCAGAGCCCCACAGTCCTACGAGCAGTACTTC	CASRAPQSYEQYF
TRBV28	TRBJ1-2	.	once	TGTGCCAGCAGTTTAGGACTCCTGAACTATGGCTACACCTTC	CASSLGLLNYGYTF
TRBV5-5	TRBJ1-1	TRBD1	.	TGTGCCAGCAGCCCTGAGTTGTCGACAGGGAAGAGCGCTTTCTTT	CASSPELSTGKSAFF
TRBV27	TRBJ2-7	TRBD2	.	TGTGCCACACACAAGGGCGGGAGTAGTCCCTACGAGCAGTACTTC	CATHKGGSSPYEQYF
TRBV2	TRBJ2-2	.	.	TGTGCCAGCAGTGCGGAGGGATGGGGCACCGGGGAGCTGTTTTTT	CASSAEGWGTGELFF
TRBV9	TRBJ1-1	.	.	TGTGCCAGCAGCTTCCTAACCGAGAACACTGAAGCTTTCTTT	CASSFLTENTEAFF
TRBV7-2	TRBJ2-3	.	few	TGTGCCAGCAGCTTAGGGGCAGGATTTACAGATACGCAGTATTTT	CASSLGAGFTDTQYF
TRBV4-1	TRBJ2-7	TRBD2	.	TGCGCCAGCAGCCCTGGACTAGGGGCGTACGAGCAGTACTTC	CASSPGLGAYEQYF
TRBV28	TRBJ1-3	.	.	TGTGCCAGCACCGAGCGGGGGGACTCTGGAAACACCATATATTTT	CASTERGDSGNTIYF
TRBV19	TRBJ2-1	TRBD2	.	TGTGCCAGTAGCATTAGCGGGGAGCCCTACAATGAGCAGTTCTTC	CASSISGEPYNEQFF
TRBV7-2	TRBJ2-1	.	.	TGTGCCAGCACCCCTTTAGTCTCGGAGAATCGGCAGTTCTTC	CASTPLVSENRQFF
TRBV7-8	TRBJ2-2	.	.	TGTGCCAGCAGCTTAACAGTGAACACCGGGGAGCTGTTTTTT	CASSLTVNTGELFF
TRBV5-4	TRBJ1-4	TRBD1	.	TGTGCCAGCAGCTCCGCCCAGGGGGCAGGTCGAAATGAAAAACTGTTTTTT	CASSSAQGAGRNEKLFF
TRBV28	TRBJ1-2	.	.	TGTGCCAGCAGTTCCTCCGGGGGTTCTAACTATGGCTACACCTTC	CASSSSGGSNYGYTF
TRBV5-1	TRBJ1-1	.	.	TGCGCCAGCAGCTCTGATCGGGTCACAAGGACTGAAGCTTTCTTT	CASSSDRVTRTEAFF
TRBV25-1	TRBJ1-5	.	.	TGTGCCAGCAGTGACAGGGGTAGGGTTTATAGCAATCAGCCCCAGCATTTT	CASSDRGRVYSNQPQHF
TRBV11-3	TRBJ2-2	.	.	TGTGCCAGCAGCTTAGACCCCGCCGGGAGTGGGACCGGGGAGCTGTTTTTT	CASSLDPAGSGTGELFF
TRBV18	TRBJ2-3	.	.	TGTGCCAGCTCACCACTTCAGGGTGGAGATACGCAGTATTTT	CASSPLQGGDTQYF
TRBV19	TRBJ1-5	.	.	TGTGCCAGTCCCCCCCGGGACATGCAGACGCCCCAGCATTTT	CASPPRDMQTPQHF
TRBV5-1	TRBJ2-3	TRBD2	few	TGCGCCAGCAGCCCCCGGGGGGACGATACGCAGTATTTT	CASSPRGDDTQYF
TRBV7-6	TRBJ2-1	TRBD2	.	TGTGCCAGCAGCTTACGGACTAGCGGGACCAATGAGCAGTTCTTC	CASSLRTSGTNEQFF
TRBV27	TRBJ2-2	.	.	TGTGCCAGCAGTTTCGAGGACACCGGGGAGCTGTTTTTT	CASSFEDTGELFF
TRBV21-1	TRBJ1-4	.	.	TGTGCCAGCTCCCCGTCAACTAATGAAAAACTGTTTTTT	CASSPSTNEKLFF
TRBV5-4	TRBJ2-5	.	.	TGTGCCAGCAGCTTCGCTAGGGGCCGGGAGACCCAGTACTTC	CASSFARGRETQYF
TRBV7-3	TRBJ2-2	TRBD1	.	TGTGCCAGCAGCCCCACAGGGGGAAGGTGGACCGGGGAGCTGTTTTTT	CASSPTGGRWTGELFF
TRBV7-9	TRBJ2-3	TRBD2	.	TGTGCCAGCAGCCTGGGACTAGCGGGAGAGGGAAATACGCAGTATTTT	CASSLGLAGEGNTQYF
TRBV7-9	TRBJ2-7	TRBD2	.	TGTGCCAGCAGCTCTACTAGCGGGAGATGGTCCTACGAGCAGTACTTC	CASSSTSGRWSYEQYF
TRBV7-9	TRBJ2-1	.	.	TGTGCCAGCAGCTCACAGGGATATGAGCAGTTCTTC	CASSSQGYEQFF
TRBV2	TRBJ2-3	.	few	TGTGCCAGCAGTCCGTTCCGGGACTCGACAGATACGCAGTATTTT	CASSPFRDSTDTQYF
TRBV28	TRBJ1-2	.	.	TGTGCCAGCAGAGAACAGGGTCGCGATGGCTACACCTTC	CASREQGRDGYTF